This TCR beta chain was obtained from a study of OX40 agonist ivuxolimab in advanced cancers. Study-wide points: With doses of 0.1 to 3.0 mg/kg, CD4+ and CD8+ blood T cells had undergone clonal expansion by week 6. Undetermined was the antigen specificity of the expanded peripheral T cells.

Germline V CDR1 and CDR2: SQVTM, ANQGSEA. Trimming took off 6 bases at V and 2 bases at J, with 16 bases between the two ends. This CDR3 is built from 14 residues. TCRdb's copy holds only in-frame clones and misses some; the assay was immunoSEQ multiplex PCR. The profile shows approximately 97,000 clones, 86% of them singletons. Exclusion applied to patients with autoimmune disease history or systemic immunosuppression. The study sampled blood at baseline, cycle 4 day 1, and cycle 7 day 1. Of note for this clone: Its antigen remains unknown.

The specimen comprised CD4+ or CD8+ T cells sorted from blood, sampled in a trial of the OX40 agonist ivuxolimab. V gene TRBV29-1 combines with J gene TRBJ1-1, with D possibly TRBD1 on 5 matching bases. The receptor was derived from an adult with an advanced solid tumor such as melanoma, head and neck, liver or kidney cancer. CDR3 region: CSVLEQGYNTEAFF. CDR3 nucleotide sequence: TGCAGCGTCCTCGAGCAGGGCTATAACACTGAAGCTTTCTTT.